Detailed here is one TCR beta chain. Its binding antigen is unknown. It has no much larger one-base neighbor in the sample; base qualities were not kept. Whole blood was collected in K2EDTA tubes by collaborating institutions according to the institutions' own protocols. For TCRbeta analysis, collaborator samples were shipped as frozen whole blood, as isolated PBMCs, or as DNA extracted from either sample type. These data are taken from a study of blood T cell repertoires in COVID-19 (dated by TCRdb to the early 2020s). About the full investigation: Samples covering the acute and convalescent phases of COVID-19 were provided by collaborators in the United States, Italy and Spain. Deeply sampled blood TCRbeta repertoires from subjects exposed to, actively infected with, or recovered from COVID-19 were included in the dataset. Sample metadata almost always included a de-identified subject ID, COVID-19 status, age in years and sex. The repertoires were made available in a free public database intended to serve as a resource for research on the immune response to SARS-CoV-2. The prospective study material was composed of cDNA or gDNA derived from T cells, B-cell-depleted T cells, or PBMCs. Where available, HLA class I and class II types were taken from metadata supplied by the sample provider and were not determined by assay-based typing. The samples were drawn from two sources: the first 160 participants of the ongoing ImmuneRACE study, and 1,254 subjects contributed by 6 global collaborators.

The CDR3 covers 12 residues, taking in both the cysteine and the phenylalanine. Here the CDR3 DNA is all that survives: 36 bases in frame from base 1. V is clipped by 7 bases and J by 9 bases, and the sequence between their germline boundaries is 13 bases long. TCRbeta CDR3 regions were amplified from genomic DNA by means of the immunoSEQ Assay, a bias-controlled multiplex PCR. Per the source publication's procedure: The number of nucleated cells in each sample was estimated by amplification of reference gene primers within the assay. To quantify the absolute abundance of each unique TCRbeta CDR3 rearrangement, sequence reads were collapsed and filtered. For each sample, productive Simpson clonality was calculated as the square root of Simpson's diversity index over productive rearrangements. The source is immuneACCESS, and TCRdb retained only in-frame sequences with V and J called. Part of the clones is not carried over; for the studies checked, unresolved V genes explain less than half of this, and the remainder is unexplained. Clone size and the V and J calls come from that table; the DNA yielded D and trimming. The sample records more than 60,000 clones, 65% to 85% of which are singletons. The ten largest clonotypes hold about 5.8% of the sample.

Summary of the overall study and its limitations: The quantity of clinical and demographic metadata differed by source and by participant and was supplied without curation.

Sequenced: peripheral blood. The rearrangement combines TRBV12-3 or TRBV12-4 with TRBJ2-1, and TRBD1 may be the D gene, going by 6 matching bases. This TCR was sampled from a man in his sixties with active or convalescent COVID-19. CDR3 sequence: CASNYEGGEQFF. The sequenced DNA is TGTGCCAGCAATTATGAAGGGGGTGAGCAGTTCTTC.